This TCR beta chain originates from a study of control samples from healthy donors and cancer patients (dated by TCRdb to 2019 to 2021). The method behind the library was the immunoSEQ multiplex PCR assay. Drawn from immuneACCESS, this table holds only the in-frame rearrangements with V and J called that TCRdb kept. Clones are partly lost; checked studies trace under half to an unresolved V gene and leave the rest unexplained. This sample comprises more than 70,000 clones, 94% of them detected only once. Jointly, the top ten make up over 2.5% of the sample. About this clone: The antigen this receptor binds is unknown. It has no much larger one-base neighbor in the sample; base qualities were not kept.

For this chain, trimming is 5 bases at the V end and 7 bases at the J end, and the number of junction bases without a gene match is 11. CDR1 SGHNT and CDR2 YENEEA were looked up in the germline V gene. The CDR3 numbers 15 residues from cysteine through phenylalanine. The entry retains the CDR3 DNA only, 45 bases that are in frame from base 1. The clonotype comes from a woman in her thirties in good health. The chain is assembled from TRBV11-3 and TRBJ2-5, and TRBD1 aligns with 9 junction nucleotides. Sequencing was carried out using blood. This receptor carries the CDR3 CASSRPQGARRTQYF. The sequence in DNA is TGTGCCAGCAGCCGTCCACAGGGGGCTCGGCGGACCCAGTACTTC.